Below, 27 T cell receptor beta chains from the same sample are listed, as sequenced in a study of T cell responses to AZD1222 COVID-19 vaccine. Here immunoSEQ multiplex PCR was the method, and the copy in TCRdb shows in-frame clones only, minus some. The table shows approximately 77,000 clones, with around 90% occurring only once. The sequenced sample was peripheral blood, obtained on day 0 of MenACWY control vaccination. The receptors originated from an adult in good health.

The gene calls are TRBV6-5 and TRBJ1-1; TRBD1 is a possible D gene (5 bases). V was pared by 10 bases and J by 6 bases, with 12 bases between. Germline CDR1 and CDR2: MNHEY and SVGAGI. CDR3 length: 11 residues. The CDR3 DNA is TGTGCCACCAGGCGGGGCGCTGAAGCTTTCTTT. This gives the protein CATRRGAEAFF.

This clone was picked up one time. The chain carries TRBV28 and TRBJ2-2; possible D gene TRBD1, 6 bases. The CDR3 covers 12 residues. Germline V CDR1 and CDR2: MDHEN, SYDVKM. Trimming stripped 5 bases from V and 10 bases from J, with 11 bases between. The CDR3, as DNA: TGTGCCAGCAGTAAACAGGGAAAGGAGCTGTTTTTT. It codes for CASSKQGKELFF.

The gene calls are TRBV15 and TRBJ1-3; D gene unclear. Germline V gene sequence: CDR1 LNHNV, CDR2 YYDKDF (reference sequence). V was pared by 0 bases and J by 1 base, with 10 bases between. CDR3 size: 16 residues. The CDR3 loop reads CATSRDLWGSGNTIYF. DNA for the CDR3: TGTGCCACCAGCAGAGATCTGTGGGGATCTGGAAACACCATATATTTT.

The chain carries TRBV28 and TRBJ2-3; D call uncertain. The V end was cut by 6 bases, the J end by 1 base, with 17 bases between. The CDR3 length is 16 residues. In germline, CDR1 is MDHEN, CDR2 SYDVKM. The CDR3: CASRSYLAPGTDTQYF. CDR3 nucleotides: TGTGCCAGCAGATCCTACCTGGCCCCGGGCACAGATACGCAGTATTTT.

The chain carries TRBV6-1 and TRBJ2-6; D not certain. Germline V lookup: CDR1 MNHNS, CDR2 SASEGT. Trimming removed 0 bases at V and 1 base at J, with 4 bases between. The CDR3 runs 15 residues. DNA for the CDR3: TGTGCCAGCAGTGAAGCCGTGTCTGGGGCCAACGTCCTGACTTTC. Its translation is CASSEAVSGANVLTF.

The chain's CDR3 is CASSKANYGYTF. In DNA, the CDR3 is TGTGCCAGTAGTAAGGCGAACTATGGCTACACCTTC. This chain links TRBV19 with TRBJ1-2; unclear D gene. The germline gives CDR1 LNHDA, CDR2 SQIVND (reference sequence). Trimming cost V 4 bases and J 2 bases, with 5 bases left between them. This CDR3 region has 12 residues.

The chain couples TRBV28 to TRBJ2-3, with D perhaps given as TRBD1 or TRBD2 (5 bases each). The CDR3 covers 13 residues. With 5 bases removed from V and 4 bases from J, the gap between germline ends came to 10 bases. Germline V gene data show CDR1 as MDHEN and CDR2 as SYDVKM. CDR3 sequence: CASSRLGADTQYF. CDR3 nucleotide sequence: TGTGCCAGCAGTCGACTGGGGGCAGATACGCAGTATTTT.

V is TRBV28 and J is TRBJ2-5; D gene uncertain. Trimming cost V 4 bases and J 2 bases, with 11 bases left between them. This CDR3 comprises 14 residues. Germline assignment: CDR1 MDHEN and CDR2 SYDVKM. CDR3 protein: CASSSQAAQETQYF. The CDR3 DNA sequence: TGTGCCAGCAGTTCCCAGGCAGCACAAGAGACCCAGTACTTC. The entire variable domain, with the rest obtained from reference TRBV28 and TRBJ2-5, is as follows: DVKVTQSSRYLVKRTGEKVFLECVQDMDHENMFWYRQDPGLGLRLIYFSYDVKMKEKGDIPEGYSVSREKKERFSLILESASTNQTSMYLCASSSQAAQETQYFGPGTRLLVL.

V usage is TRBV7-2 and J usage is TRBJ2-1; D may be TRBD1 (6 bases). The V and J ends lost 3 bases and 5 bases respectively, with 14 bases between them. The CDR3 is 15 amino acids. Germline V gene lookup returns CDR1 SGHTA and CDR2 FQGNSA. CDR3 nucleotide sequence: TGTGCCAGCAGCTTCAGGGCAGGGGATAACAATGAGCAGTTCTTC. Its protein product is CASSFRAGDNNEQFF.

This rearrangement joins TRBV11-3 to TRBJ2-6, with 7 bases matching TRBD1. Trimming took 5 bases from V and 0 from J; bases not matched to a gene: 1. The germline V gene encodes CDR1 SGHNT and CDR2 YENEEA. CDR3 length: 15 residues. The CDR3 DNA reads TGTGCCAGCAGCCGGACAGGCTCTGGGGCCAACGTCCTGACTTTC. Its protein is CASSRTGSGANVLTF.

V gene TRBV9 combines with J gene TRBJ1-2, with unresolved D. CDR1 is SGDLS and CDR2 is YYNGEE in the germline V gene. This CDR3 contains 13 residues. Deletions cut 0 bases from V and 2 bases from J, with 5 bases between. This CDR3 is CASSVGVNYGYTF. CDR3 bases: TGTGCCAGCAGCGTAGGGGTGAACTATGGCTACACCTTC.

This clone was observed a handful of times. The CDR3 sequence: CASSLNLGEKLFF. DNA for the CDR3: TGTGCCAGCAGCTTAAACCTTGGAGAAAAACTGTTTTTT. The chain carries TRBV11-2 and TRBJ1-4; D is unclear. V was clipped by 2 bases and J by 8 bases, with 9 bases between them. From germline, CDR1 is SGHAT and CDR2 FQNNGV. This CDR3 is built from 13 residues. The full variable domain, rest sourced from reference TRBV11-2 and TRBJ1-4, is EAGVAQSPRYKIIEKRQSVAFWCNPISGHATLYWYQQILGQGPKLLIQFQNNGVVDDSQLPKDRFSAERLKGVDSTLKIQPAKLEDSAVYLCASSLNLGEKLFFGSGTQLSVL.

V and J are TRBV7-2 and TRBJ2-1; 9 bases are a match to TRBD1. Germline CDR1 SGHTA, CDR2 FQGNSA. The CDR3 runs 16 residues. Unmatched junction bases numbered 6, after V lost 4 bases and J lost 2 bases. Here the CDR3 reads CASSSSGTGPYNEQFF. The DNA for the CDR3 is TGTGCCAGCAGCTCGTCCGGGACAGGGCCCTACAATGAGCAGTTCTTC.

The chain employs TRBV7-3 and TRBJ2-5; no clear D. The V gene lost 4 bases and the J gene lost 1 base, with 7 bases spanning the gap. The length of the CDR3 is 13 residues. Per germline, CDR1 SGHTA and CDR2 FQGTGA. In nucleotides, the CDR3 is TGTGCCAGCAGCTCTCAGGTCCAAGAGACCCAGTACTTC. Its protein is CASSSQVQETQYF.

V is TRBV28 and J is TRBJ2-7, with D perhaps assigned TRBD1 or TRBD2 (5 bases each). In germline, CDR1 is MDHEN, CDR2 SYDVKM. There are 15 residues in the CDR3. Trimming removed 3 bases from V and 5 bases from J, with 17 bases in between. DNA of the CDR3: TGTGCCAGCAGTTTTGGAGGCAGGGCGTTGGACGAGCAGTACTTC. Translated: CASSFGGRALDEQYF. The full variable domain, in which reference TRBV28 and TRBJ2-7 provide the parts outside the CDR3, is DVKVTQSSRYLVKRTGEKVFLECVQDMDHENMFWYRQDPGLGLRLIYFSYDVKMKEKGDIPEGYSVSREKKERFSLILESASTNQTSMYLCASSFGGRALDEQYFGPGTRLTVT.

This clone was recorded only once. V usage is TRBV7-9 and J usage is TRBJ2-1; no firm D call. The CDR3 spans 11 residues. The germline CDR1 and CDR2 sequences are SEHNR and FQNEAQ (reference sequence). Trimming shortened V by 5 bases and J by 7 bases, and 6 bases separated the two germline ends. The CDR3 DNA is TGTGCCAGCAGCCCCTCTAATGAGCAGTTCTTC. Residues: CASSPSNEQFF. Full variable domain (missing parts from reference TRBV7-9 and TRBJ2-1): DTGVSQNPRHKITKRGQNVTFRCDPISEHNRLYWYRQTLGQGPEFLTYFQNEAQLEKSRLLSDRFSAERPKGSFSTLEIQRTEQGDSAMYLCASSPSNEQFFGPGTRLTVL.

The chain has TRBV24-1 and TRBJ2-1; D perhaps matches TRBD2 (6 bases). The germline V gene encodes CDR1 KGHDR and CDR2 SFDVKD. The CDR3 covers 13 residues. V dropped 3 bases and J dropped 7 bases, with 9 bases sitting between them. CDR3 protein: CATSDAGRNEQFF. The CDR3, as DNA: TGTGCCACCAGTGATGCGGGACGTAATGAGCAGTTCTTC.

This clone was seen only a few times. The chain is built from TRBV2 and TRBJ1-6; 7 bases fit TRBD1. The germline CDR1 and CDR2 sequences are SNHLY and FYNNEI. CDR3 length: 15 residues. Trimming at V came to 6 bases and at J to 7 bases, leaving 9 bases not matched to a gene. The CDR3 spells CASRLGQTKNSPLHF. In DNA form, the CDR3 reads TGTGCCAGCAGATTGGGACAGACCAAGAATTCACCCCTCCACTTT.

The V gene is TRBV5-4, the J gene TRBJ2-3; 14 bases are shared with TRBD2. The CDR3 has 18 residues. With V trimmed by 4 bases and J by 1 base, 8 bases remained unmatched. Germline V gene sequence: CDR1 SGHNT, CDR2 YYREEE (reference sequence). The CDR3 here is CASSQGTSGSGGTDTQYF. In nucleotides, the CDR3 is TGTGCCAGCAGCCAAGGGACTAGCGGGAGCGGGGGCACAGATACGCAGTATTTT.

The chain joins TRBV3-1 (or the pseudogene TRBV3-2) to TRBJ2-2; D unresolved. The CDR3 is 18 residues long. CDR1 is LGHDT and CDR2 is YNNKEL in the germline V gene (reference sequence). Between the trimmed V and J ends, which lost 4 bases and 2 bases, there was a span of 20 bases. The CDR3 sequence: CASSLETPARLNTGELFF. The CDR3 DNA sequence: TGTGCCAGCAGCCTAGAAACACCCGCCAGGCTTAACACCGGGGAGCTGTTTTTT.

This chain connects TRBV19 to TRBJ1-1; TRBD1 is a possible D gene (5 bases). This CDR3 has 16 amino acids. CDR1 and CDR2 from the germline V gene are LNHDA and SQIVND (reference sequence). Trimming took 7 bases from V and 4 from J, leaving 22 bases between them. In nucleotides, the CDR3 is TGTGCCAGTACGCCGGGGGGATTTGGGGAGAGCACTGAAGCTTTCTTT. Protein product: CASTPGGFGESTEAFF.

CDR3 residues: CASRRDGQETQYF. The CDR3 nucleotides are TGTGCCAGCAGACGGGACGGACAAGAGACCCAGTACTTC. J is TRBJ2-5 and V is TRBV27; the D gene could be TRBD1 or TRBD2 (5 bases each). The V gene lost 6 bases and the J gene lost 2 bases, with 10 bases spanning the gap. The CDR3 is 13 residues long. Per the germline V gene, CDR1 is MNHEY and CDR2 is SMNVEV (reference sequence).

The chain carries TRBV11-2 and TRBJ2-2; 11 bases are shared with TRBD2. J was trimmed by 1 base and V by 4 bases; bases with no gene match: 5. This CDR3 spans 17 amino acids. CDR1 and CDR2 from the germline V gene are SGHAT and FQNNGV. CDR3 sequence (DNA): TGTGCCAGCAGCTGGGAGGGGACTAGCGGGAACACCGGGGAGCTGTTTTTT. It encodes CASSWEGTSGNTGELFF.

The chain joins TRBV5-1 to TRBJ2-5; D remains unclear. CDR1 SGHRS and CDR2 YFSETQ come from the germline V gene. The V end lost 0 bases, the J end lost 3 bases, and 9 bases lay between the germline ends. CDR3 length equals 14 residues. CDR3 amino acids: CASSLATTEETQYF. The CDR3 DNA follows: TGCGCCAGCAGCTTGGCCACGACGGAAGAGACCCAGTACTTC.

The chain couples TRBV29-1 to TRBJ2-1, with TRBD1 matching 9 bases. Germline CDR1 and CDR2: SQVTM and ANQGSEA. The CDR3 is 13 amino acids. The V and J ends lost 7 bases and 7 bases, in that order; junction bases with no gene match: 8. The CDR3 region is CSAPFGQGNEQFF. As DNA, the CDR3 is TGCAGCGCCCCTTTTGGACAGGGGAATGAGCAGTTCTTC.

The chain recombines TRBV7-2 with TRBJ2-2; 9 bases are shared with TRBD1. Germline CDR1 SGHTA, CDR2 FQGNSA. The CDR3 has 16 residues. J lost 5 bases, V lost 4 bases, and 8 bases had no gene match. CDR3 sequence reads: CASSWSGTGRTGELFF. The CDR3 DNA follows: TGTGCCAGCAGCTGGAGCGGGACAGGGAGGACCGGGGAGCTGTTTTTT.

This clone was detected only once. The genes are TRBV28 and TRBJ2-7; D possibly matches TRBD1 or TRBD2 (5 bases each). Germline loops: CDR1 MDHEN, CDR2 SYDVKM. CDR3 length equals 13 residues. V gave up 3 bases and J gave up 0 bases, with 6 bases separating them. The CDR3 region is CASSLGTSYEQYF. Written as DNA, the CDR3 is TGTGCCAGCAGTTTGGGGACCTCCTACGAGCAGTACTTC.